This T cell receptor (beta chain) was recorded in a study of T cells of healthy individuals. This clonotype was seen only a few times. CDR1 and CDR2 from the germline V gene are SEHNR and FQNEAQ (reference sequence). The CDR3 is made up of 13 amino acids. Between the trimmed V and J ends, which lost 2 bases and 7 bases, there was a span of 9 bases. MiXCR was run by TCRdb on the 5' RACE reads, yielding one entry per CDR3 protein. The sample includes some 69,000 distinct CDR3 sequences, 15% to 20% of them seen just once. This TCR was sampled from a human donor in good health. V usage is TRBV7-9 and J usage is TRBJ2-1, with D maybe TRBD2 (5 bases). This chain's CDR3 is CASSLIRTNEQFF. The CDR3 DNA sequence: TGTGCCAGCAGCTTAATTCGGACTAATGAGCAGTTCTTC.